The T cell receptor (beta chain) under discussion was sequenced for a study of PD-1 blockade in classical Hodgkin lymphoma. Measured with immunoSEQ multiplex PCR; TCRdb has only the in-frame clones, and not every one. Of 20,000 or so clones listed, over 80% are singletons. The time point is: cycle 4 day 1 (C4D1), after more than five weeks of nivolumab. Patients all relapsed after autologous stem cell transplantation, and there was variation in brentuximab vedotin exposure. The CD4+ T cells used were purified from thawed PBMCs through magnetic negative selection. Best response was recorded as complete response, partial response or progressive disease. This CDR3 is built from 13 residues. Germline V gives CDR1 SNHLY, CDR2 FYNNEI. V lost 4 bases, J lost 6 bases, and 7 bases lay in between. Of note for this clone: Its antigen is currently unknown.

General study results and limits: Newly diagnosed patients were reported to start with lower TCR diversity than healthy donors.

The origin of this receptor is a human donor with classical Hodgkin lymphoma. The chain combines TRBV2 with TRBJ1-6; D remains unclear. The sample consisted of CD4+ T cells from blood, taken before the fourth cycle of nivolumab. The CDR3, as DNA: TGTGCCAGCAGTGTGGGATTTAATTCACCCCTCCACTTT. Translated, it gives CASSVGFNSPLHF. Full variable domain (outside the CDR3, taken from reference TRBV2 and TRBJ1-6): EPEVTQTPSHQVTQMGQEVILRCVPISNHLYFYWYRQILGQKVEFLVSFYNNEISEKSEIFDDQFSVERPDGSNFTLKIRSTKLEDSAMYFCASSVGFNSPLHFGNGTRLTVT.